The clone carrying this T cell receptor beta chain has just one count. Its antigen is still unknown. This entry belongs to a study of shared clonotypes between healthy human individuals. The study, taken as a whole, reports: The represented genetic and exposure-history diversity was limited by the small number of donors.

As defined, naive CD8 cells were CD45RO-negative and positively selected for CCR7, with terminally differentiated effector memory CD45RA+ cells excluded. All donors qualified as healthy HIV-negative adults and had experienced no recent acute infections or vaccinations. Germline V lookup: CDR1 MNHEY, CDR2 SMNVEV (reference sequence). The CDR3 contains 15 residues. Deletions cut 2 bases from V and 2 bases from J, with 12 bases between. Only in-frame clones appear in the TCRdb table, and some are missing; sequencing was by immunoSEQ multiplex PCR. Altogether about 2 million clones are present, less than 95% being singletons, with the ten largest covering more than 0.9%.

The TCR was taken from a man younger than 35 in good health. The specimen was naive CD8+ T cells sorted from blood. This chain uses TRBV27 with TRBJ1-1; no reliable D call. CDR3 sequence: CASSLIPTENTEAFF. DNA for the CDR3: TGTGCCAGCAGTTTAATACCGACGGAAAACACTGAAGCTTTCTTT.